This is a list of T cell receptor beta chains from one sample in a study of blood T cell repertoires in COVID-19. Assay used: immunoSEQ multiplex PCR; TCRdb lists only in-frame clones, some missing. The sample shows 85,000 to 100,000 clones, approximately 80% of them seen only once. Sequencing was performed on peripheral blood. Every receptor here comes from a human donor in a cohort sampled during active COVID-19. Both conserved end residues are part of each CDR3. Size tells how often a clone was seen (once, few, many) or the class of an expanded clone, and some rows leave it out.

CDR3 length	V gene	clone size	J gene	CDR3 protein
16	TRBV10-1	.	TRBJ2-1	CASSPWEAGGDNEQFF
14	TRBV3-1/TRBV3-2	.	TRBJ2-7	CASSPGLAMREQYF
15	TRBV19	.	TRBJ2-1	CASGLAGTSLNEQFF
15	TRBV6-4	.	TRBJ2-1	CASTHGTSPSDEQFF
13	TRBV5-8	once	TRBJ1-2	CASHLQGILGYTF
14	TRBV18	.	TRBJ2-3	CASSPGRAPDTQYF
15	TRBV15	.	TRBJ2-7	CATSRVWRAPYEQYF
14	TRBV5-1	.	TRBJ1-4	CASSWTGTNEKLFF
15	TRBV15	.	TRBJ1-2	CATSRDFAQGGGYTF
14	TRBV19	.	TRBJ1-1	CASRGTPVNTEAFF
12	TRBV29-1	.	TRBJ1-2	CSALQGAQGYTF
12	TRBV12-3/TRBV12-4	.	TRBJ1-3	CASSLQRNTIYF
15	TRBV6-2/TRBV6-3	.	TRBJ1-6	CASSFGTGEGSPLHF
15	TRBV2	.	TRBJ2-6	CASSETVSGANVLTF
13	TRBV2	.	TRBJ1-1	CASSTGMNTEAFF
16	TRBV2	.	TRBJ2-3	CASSVQGATSTDTQYF
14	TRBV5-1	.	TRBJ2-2	CASSPDTNTGELFF
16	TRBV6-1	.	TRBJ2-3	CASSEVWGTGLDTQYF
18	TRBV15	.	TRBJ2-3	CATSRETSGGADTDTQYF
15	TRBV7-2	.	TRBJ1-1	CASSLGPGSSTEAFF
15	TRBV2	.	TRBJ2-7	CASSDPAGPTYEQYF
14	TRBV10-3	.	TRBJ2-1	CAISDGLAYNEQFF
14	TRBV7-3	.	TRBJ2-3	CASSSGTSPDTQYF
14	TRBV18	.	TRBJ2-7	CASSDTRGSYEQYF
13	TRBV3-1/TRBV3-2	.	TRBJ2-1	CASSQSVNNEQFF
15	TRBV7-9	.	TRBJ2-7	CASSSTSSSSYEQYF
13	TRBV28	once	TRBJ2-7	CASIAYREGEQYF
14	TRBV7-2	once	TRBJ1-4	CASSQGQGGKGLFF
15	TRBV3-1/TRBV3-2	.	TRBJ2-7	CASSPLDRTLYEQYF
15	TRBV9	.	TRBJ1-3	CASSVGQGKTNTIYF
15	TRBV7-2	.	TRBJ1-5	CASSLGGQINQPQHF
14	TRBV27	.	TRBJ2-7	CASKRLAGDYEQYF
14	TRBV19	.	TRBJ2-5	CAGESVSVRETQYF
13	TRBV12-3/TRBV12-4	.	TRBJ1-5	CASSPRGNQPQHF
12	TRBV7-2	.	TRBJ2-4	CASSPTENIQYF
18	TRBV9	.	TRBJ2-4	CASSVLAGGGLAKNIQYF
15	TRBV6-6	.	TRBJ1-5	CASSRGTGRNQPQHF
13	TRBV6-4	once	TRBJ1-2	CASSENGDYGYTF
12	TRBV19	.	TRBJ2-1	CASSKQGYEQFF
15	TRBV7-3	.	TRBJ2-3	CASSLTPRGTDTQYF
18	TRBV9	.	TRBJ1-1	CASSVEGVPWGLGTEAFF
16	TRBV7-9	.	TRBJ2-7	CASSSTGGSRSYEQYF
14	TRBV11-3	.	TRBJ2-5	CASSLGGVGETQYF